A selection of T cell receptor beta chains follows, all from one sample in a study of Ad26.COV2.S vaccination and SARS-CoV-2 variants. Here immunoSEQ multiplex PCR was the method, and the copy in TCRdb shows in-frame clones only, minus some. The sample lists 300,000 to 400,000 clones, more than 70% occurring once. The source was peripheral blood, collected in a trial of Ad26.COV2.S vaccine versus placebo. The origin of the receptors is a person between 18 and 60 years old who received the Ad26.COV2.S COVID-19 vaccine or a placebo. Both conserved end residues are part of each CDR3. Fields, in order: clone size, D gene, V gene, J gene, CDR3 DNA, CDR3 protein. D genes are given only for firm matches. Some rows mark clone size as missing; the rest say once, few, many or name a class of expanded clone.

clone size: .
D gene: .
V gene: TRBV15
J gene: TRBJ2-1
CDR3 DNA: TGTGCCACCAGCAGAGTTGGGGCAGGGGCGACCTACAATGAGCAGTTCTTC
CDR3 protein: CATSRVGAGATYNEQFF

clone size: .
D gene: TRBD1
V gene: TRBV5-4
J gene: TRBJ2-7
CDR3 DNA: TGTGCCAGCAGCTTGGCGACAGGGATCACCTACGAGCAGTACTTC
CDR3 protein: CASSLATGITYEQYF

clone size: .
D gene: .
V gene: TRBV9
J gene: TRBJ2-5
CDR3 DNA: TGTGCCAGCAGCCGCACGGGACAACTTTACCAAGAGACCCAGTACTTC
CDR3 protein: CASSRTGQLYQETQYF

clone size: .
D gene: .
V gene: TRBV19
J gene: TRBJ1-5
CDR3 DNA: TGTGCCAGTAGCAGAAAGGGGTTAGGTAGCAATCAGCCCCAGCATTTT
CDR3 protein: CASSRKGLGSNQPQHF

clone size: .
D gene: .
V gene: TRBV9
J gene: TRBJ2-5
CDR3 DNA: TGTGCCAGCAGCGTAGGGACGGGACGAGGGAAAGAGACCCAGTACTTC
CDR3 protein: CASSVGTGRGKETQYF

clone size: once
D gene: .
V gene: TRBV29-1
J gene: TRBJ1-1
CDR3 DNA: TGCAGCACCGTGAGAGGTGGGTCAAAGGGGGGGAGCACTGAAGCTTTCTTT
CDR3 protein: CSTVRGGSKGGSTEAFF

clone size: .
D gene: .
V gene: TRBV21-1
J gene: TRBJ1-5
CDR3 DNA: TGTGCCAGCCTGATCTGTATTAGGGGTAGCAATCAGCCCCAGCATTTT
CDR3 protein: CASLICIRGSNQPQHF

clone size: .
D gene: .
V gene: TRBV5-4
J gene: TRBJ1-3
CDR3 DNA: TGTGCCAGCAGCTTGGAGGGATTCGGAAACACCATATATTTT
CDR3 protein: CASSLEGFGNTIYF

clone size: .
D gene: TRBD1
V gene: TRBV3-1/TRBV3-2
J gene: TRBJ1-1
CDR3 DNA: TGTGCCAGCAACAACAGGGGGGTAAACACTGAAGCTTTCTTT
CDR3 protein: CASNNRGVNTEAFF

clone size: once
D gene: .
V gene: TRBV6-1
J gene: TRBJ1-2
CDR3 DNA: TGTGCCAGCAGTGAAGTCTGGGGGCCTTATGGCTACACCTTC
CDR3 protein: CASSEVWGPYGYTF

clone size: .
D gene: .
V gene: TRBV20-1
J gene: TRBJ1-2
CDR3 DNA: TGCAGTGCGGTCCTTCTGTATGGCTACACCTTC
CDR3 protein: CSAVLLYGYTF

clone size: .
D gene: TRBD2
V gene: TRBV24-1
J gene: TRBJ2-1
CDR3 DNA: TGTGCCACCAGTGATCCACTAGCGGGGGGGCTCGATGAGCAGTTCTTC
CDR3 protein: CATSDPLAGGLDEQFF

clone size: .
D gene: .
V gene: TRBV18
J gene: TRBJ1-1
CDR3 DNA: TGTGCCAGCTCACCGGGCAGGAGGGACACTGAAGCTTTCTTT
CDR3 protein: CASSPGRRDTEAFF

clone size: .
D gene: .
V gene: TRBV12-5
J gene: TRBJ1-1
CDR3 DNA: TGTGCTAGTGGTCTCGGCCTAAAGAACACTGAAGCTTTCTTT
CDR3 protein: CASGLGLKNTEAFF

clone size: .
D gene: TRBD1
V gene: TRBV4-2
J gene: TRBJ2-7
CDR3 DNA: TGTGCCAGCAGCCAAGAGTTTCTTCAGGGGGCCTACGAGCAGTACTTC
CDR3 protein: CASSQEFLQGAYEQYF

clone size: .
D gene: .
V gene: TRBV6-2/TRBV6-3
J gene: TRBJ1-1
CDR3 DNA: TGTGCCAGCAGTTACCCCACTGGACACGAAGAAGCTTTCTTT
CDR3 protein: CASSYPTGHEEAFF

clone size: .
D gene: TRBD1
V gene: TRBV27
J gene: TRBJ1-3
CDR3 DNA: TGTGCCAGCAGGGCCGGGACAGGGGGAAACACCATATATTTT
CDR3 protein: CASRAGTGGNTIYF

clone size: .
D gene: .
V gene: TRBV15
J gene: TRBJ1-2
CDR3 DNA: TGTGCCACCAGCAGGGATCCAGGGTGGGCTAACTATGGCTACACCTTC
CDR3 protein: CATSRDPGWANYGYTF

clone size: .
D gene: TRBD1
V gene: TRBV11-2
J gene: TRBJ1-3
CDR3 DNA: TGTGCCAGCGCCCTACAGGGGGCGAAAGGAAACACCATATATTTT
CDR3 protein: CASALQGAKGNTIYF

clone size: .
D gene: .
V gene: TRBV4-1
J gene: TRBJ1-3
CDR3 DNA: TGCGCCAGCAGCCAAGATGGGGCAGGGGCTGGAGGAAACACCATATATTTT
CDR3 protein: CASSQDGAGAGGNTIYF

clone size: .
D gene: .
V gene: TRBV4-1
J gene: TRBJ2-1
CDR3 DNA: TGCGCCAGCAGCCGTGAAGGTGTGATCTCCTACAATGAGCAGTTCTTC
CDR3 protein: CASSREGVISYNEQFF

clone size: .
D gene: .
V gene: TRBV7-2
J gene: TRBJ2-5
CDR3 DNA: TGTGCCAGCAGTTCAAGACGCGGACCGACGAATCAAGAGACCCAGTACTTC
CDR3 protein: CASSSRRGPTNQETQYF

clone size: many
D gene: TRBD1
V gene: TRBV11-2
J gene: TRBJ2-2
CDR3 DNA: TGTGCCAGCAGCAAAGGGACAGGGAGGACCGGGGAGCTGTTTTTT
CDR3 protein: CASSKGTGRTGELFF

clone size: .
D gene: .
V gene: TRBV15
J gene: TRBJ2-3
CDR3 DNA: TGTGCCACCAGCAGAGAAATGGGGCAGGGTACAGATACGCAGTATTTT
CDR3 protein: CATSREMGQGTDTQYF

clone size: .
D gene: TRBD1
V gene: TRBV30
J gene: TRBJ1-6
CDR3 DNA: TGTGCCTGGGCGGGACAGGGGAATTCACCCCTCCACTTT
CDR3 protein: CAWAGQGNSPLHF

clone size: .
D gene: .
V gene: TRBV5-1
J gene: TRBJ2-5
CDR3 DNA: TGCGCCAGCAGCTCCTCGTGGGGGACCCAGTACTTC
CDR3 protein: CASSSSWGTQYF

clone size: .
D gene: .
V gene: TRBV15
J gene: TRBJ2-7
CDR3 DNA: TGTGCCACCAGCAGGGGGGGACGGTACGAGCAGTACTTC
CDR3 protein: CATSRGGRYEQYF

clone size: .
D gene: TRBD1
V gene: TRBV10-3
J gene: TRBJ2-7
CDR3 DNA: TGTGCCATCAGCTGGACAGGGGACGAGCAGTACTTC
CDR3 protein: CAISWTGDEQYF

clone size: few
D gene: .
V gene: TRBV19
J gene: TRBJ1-3
CDR3 DNA: TGTGCCAGTACCGACCCTGGAAACACCATATATTTT
CDR3 protein: CASTDPGNTIYF

clone size: .
D gene: TRBD1
V gene: TRBV6-2/TRBV6-3
J gene: TRBJ2-7
CDR3 DNA: TGTGCCAGCAGTTACGTCGGGACAGCCTCCTACGAGCAGTACTTC
CDR3 protein: CASSYVGTASYEQYF

clone size: .
D gene: .
V gene: TRBV7-9
J gene: TRBJ1-5
CDR3 DNA: TGTGCCAGCAGCCCTCTGGGGGATAGCAATCAGCCCCAGCATTTT
CDR3 protein: CASSPLGDSNQPQHF

clone size: .
D gene: .
V gene: TRBV6-5
J gene: TRBJ2-1
CDR3 DNA: TGTGCCAGCAGTTACTCTACGGGAAATGAGCAGTTCTTC
CDR3 protein: CASSYSTGNEQFF

clone size: .
D gene: .
V gene: TRBV20-1
J gene: TRBJ1-1
CDR3 DNA: TGCAGTGCTAGTACTCAGAACACTGAAGCTTTCTTT
CDR3 protein: CSASTQNTEAFF

clone size: .
D gene: TRBD2
V gene: TRBV18
J gene: TRBJ2-1
CDR3 DNA: TGTGCCAGCTCACCAACTAGCGGGGGGGCCTACAATGAGCAGTTCTTC
CDR3 protein: CASSPTSGGAYNEQFF

clone size: few
D gene: .
V gene: TRBV5-1
J gene: TRBJ1-2
CDR3 DNA: TGCGCCAGCAGCTTGACTATTACACACAGGAACTATGGCTACACCTTC
CDR3 protein: CASSLTITHRNYGYTF

clone size: .
D gene: TRBD1
V gene: TRBV7-2
J gene: TRBJ1-1
CDR3 DNA: TGTGCCAGCAGCACCGACAGGGGATTTATGACTTTCTTT
CDR3 protein: CASSTDRGFMTFF

clone size: .
D gene: .
V gene: TRBV6-5
J gene: TRBJ1-3
CDR3 DNA: TGTGCCAGCAGCCAGGGCGGTTTTTCAGGAAACACCATATATTTT
CDR3 protein: CASSQGGFSGNTIYF

clone size: few
D gene: .
V gene: TRBV20-1
J gene: TRBJ1-2
CDR3 DNA: TGCAGTGCTGTCAGGGAACTCGGCTACACCTTC
CDR3 protein: CSAVRELGYTF

clone size: few
D gene: TRBD1
V gene: TRBV7-7
J gene: TRBJ1-2
CDR3 DNA: TGTGCCAGCAGTCCAAGGAGGGACAGGGATAACTATGGCTACACCTTC
CDR3 protein: CASSPRRDRDNYGYTF

clone size: .
D gene: TRBD2
V gene: TRBV6-4
J gene: TRBJ2-1
CDR3 DNA: TGTGCCAGCAGTGACTCCGGGGGGGCCTACAATGAGCAGTTCTTC
CDR3 protein: CASSDSGGAYNEQFF

clone size: .
D gene: .
V gene: TRBV2
J gene: TRBJ1-1
CDR3 DNA: TGTGCCAGCAGACTCCGACGGAACACTGAAGCTTTCTTT
CDR3 protein: CASRLRRNTEAFF